The next 12 T cell receptor beta chains were all read from a single sample in a study of blood T cell repertoires in COVID-19. Assay: immunoSEQ multiplex PCR; the TCRdb copy retains only in-frame clones and omits some. The sample holds about 190,000 clones; approximately 85% are singletons and the top ten take 5% to 6.5%. Sequencing used peripheral blood. These receptors were collected from a woman aged 70-85 years with active or convalescent COVID-19.

The rearrangement uses TRBV19 and TRBJ2-7; 12 nucleotides match TRBD2. The CDR3 has 15 amino acids. Per the germline V gene, CDR1 is LNHDA and CDR2 is SQIVND (reference sequence). The trim removed 6 bases at V and 6 bases at J, leaving 9 bases unmatched. The CDR3 DNA follows: TGTGCCAGTAGACCTAGCGGGAGGGCGATTGGCGAGCAGTACTTC. As protein: CASRPSGRAIGEQYF. Complete variable domain (other parts from reference TRBV19 and TRBJ2-7): DGGITQSPKYLFRKEGQNVTLSCEQNLNHDAMYWYRQDPGQGLRLIYYSQIVNDFQKGDIAEGYSVSREKKESFPLTVTSAQKNPTAFYLCASRPSGRAIGEQYFGPGTRLTVT.

The rearrangement uses TRBV14 and TRBJ2-1, with 7 bases identical to TRBD2. The CDR3 has 16 residues. CDR1 is SGHDN, CDR2 FVKESK, per germline. Trimming removed 0 bases from V and 4 bases from J; junction bases left unmatched: 6. CDR3 in DNA: TGTGCCAGCAGCCAAGAAAGATCTAGCGGATACAATGAGCAGTTCTTC. The encoded protein is CASSQERSSGYNEQFF. The full variable domain, its missing parts supplied by reference TRBV14 and TRBJ2-1, is EAGVTQFPSHSVIEKGQTVTLRCDPISGHDNLYWYRRVMGKEIKFLLHFVKESKQDESGMPNNRFLAERTGGTYSTLKVQPAELEDSGVYFCASSQERSSGYNEQFFGPGTRLTVL.

V is TRBV6-5 and J is TRBJ1-5; no clear D gene. The V end lost 7 bases, the J end lost 1 base, and 14 bases lay between the germline ends. Germline V gene lookup returns CDR1 MNHEY and CDR2 SVGAGI. The CDR3 has 15 residues. DNA for the CDR3: TGTGCCAGCATTCGAACTCATGCAAGCAATCAGCCCCAGCATTTT. Translating it yields CASIRTHASNQPQHF.

This clone was recorded once. The junction differs from germline at one of its ends, possibly a read error. The chain links TRBV2 to TRBJ1-2, with 7 bases identical to TRBD1. The length of the CDR3 is 12 residues. Per germline, CDR1 SNHLY and CDR2 FYNNEI. The CDR3 spells CASTQRGETGRF. CDR3 bases: TGTGCCAGCACTCAGAGGGGGGAGACAGGGCGCTTC.

The V call is TRBV30, the J call TRBJ1-6; D is possibly TRBD1 (6 bases). The V end lost 3 bases, the J end lost 4 bases, and 16 bases lay between the germline ends. This CDR3 is 16 amino acids long. Germline V gives CDR1 GTSNPN, CDR2 SVGIG (reference sequence). The CDR3, as DNA: TGTGCCTGGAGAGGGGGAGGGAGTTGGTATAATTCACCCCTCCACTTT. It translates to CAWRGGGSWYNSPLHF.

This clone has only a few counts. The chain combines TRBV5-4 with TRBJ2-1; TRBD2 might be the D (6 bases). This CDR3 region has 15 residues. The germline V gene has CDR1 SGHNT and CDR2 YYREEE (reference sequence). V shed 1 base and J shed 0 bases, with 8 bases lying between them. The CDR3 protein is CASSLRGASYNEQFF. The CDR3 DNA follows: TGTGCCAGCAGCTTGCGCGGGGCCTCCTACAATGAGCAGTTCTTC.

The rearrangement links TRBV27 to TRBJ1-6; perhaps TRBD1 as D (5 bases). The CDR3 is made up of 17 amino acids. From germline, CDR1 is MNHEY and CDR2 SMNVEV (reference sequence). With 5 bases removed from V and 0 bases from J, the gap between germline ends came to 14 bases. DNA of the CDR3: TGTGCCAGCAGTCCAAGGGGATCTAGCTCCTATAATTCACCCCTCCACTTT. Its translation: CASSPRGSSSYNSPLHF.

The table lists this clone with a few counts. The rearrangement links TRBV20-1 to TRBJ1-1; no clear D gene. Germline V gives CDR1 DFQATT, CDR2 SNEGSKA (reference sequence). V lost 2 bases, J lost 1 base, and 2 bases lay in between. CDR3 length: 11 amino acids. As DNA, the CDR3 is TGCAGTGCTAGACAGAACACTGAAGCTTTCTTT. It translates to CSARQNTEAFF.

CDR3 region: CASSTPLSGDTQYF. CDR3 DNA: TGTGCCAGCAGTACACCCCTTAGCGGAGATACGCAGTATTTT. V usage is TRBV6-5 and J usage is TRBJ2-3, with D tentatively TRBD2 (6 bases). The germline CDR1 and CDR2 sequences are MNHEY and SVGAGI. The CDR3 sequence is 14 residues long. Trimming stripped 5 bases from V and 5 bases from J, with 14 bases between.

The sample holds a few counts of this clone. V gene TRBV6-2 or TRBV6-3 combines with J gene TRBJ2-2; no firm D call. The V gene's germline CDR1 is MNHEY and CDR2 SVGEGT. V was pared by 4 bases and J by 1 base, with 4 bases between. The CDR3 is 13 amino acids. CDR3 residues: CASSSVNTGELFF. The CDR3 bases are TGTGCCAGCAGTTCAGTGAACACCGGGGAGCTGTTTTTT.

A single count supports this clone. The J gene is TRBJ2-5, the V gene TRBV5-1, with D hard to call. The CDR3 extends over 15 amino acids. In germline, CDR1 is SGHRS, CDR2 YFSETQ. Trimming took 2 bases from V and 4 from J, leaving 15 bases between them. The CDR3, as DNA: TGCGCCAGCAGCTTCGGCATCTCCTCAGGAGAGACCCAGTACTTC. This translates into CASSFGISSGETQYF.

The chain employs TRBV25-1 and TRBJ1-5, with D tentatively TRBD1 (6 bases). V was pared by 9 bases and J by 2 bases, with 17 bases between. The CDR3 contains 15 residues. The germline V gene encodes CDR1 MGHDK and CDR2 SYGVNS. The CDR3 coding sequence is TGTGCCAGTCAGTCCAACAGGGTTGGCAATCAGCCCCAGCATTTT. Translated, it gives CASQSNRVGNQPQHF.